The source of this T cell receptor beta chain is a study of T cell responses to AZD1222 COVID-19 vaccine. Profiled with immunoSEQ multiplex PCR; TCRdb holds only in-frame clones, not every one. The table has some 130,000 clones, over 85% seen once. Study outcomes and limitations: Within unmutated variant regions lay the reported targets of nearly half of spike-specific TCRs. Just six AZD1222 recipients were seropositive at baseline. Samples come after the peak T cell response, not at day 14.

In regard to this clone: Antigen specificity is unknown.

Germline CDR1 reads SGHDN; CDR2 reads FVKESK. This CDR3 is built from 17 residues. With 3 bases removed from V and 0 bases from J, the gap between germline ends came to 14 bases. The receptor comes from an adult in good health. Here the sequenced sample was peripheral blood, taken on day 0 of AZD1222 vaccination. The chain carries TRBV14 and TRBJ1-4; D gene uncertain. The CDR3 reads CASSHAPPRATNEKLFF. Written as DNA, the CDR3 is TGTGCCAGCAGCCACGCTCCCCCACGGGCAACTAATGAAAAACTGTTTTTT.